This T cell receptor beta chain was profiled in a study of immune evolution from preneoplasia to lung adenocarcinoma. Study details: HLA loss of heterozygosity: around 6.5% AIS, approximately 15% MIA, roughly 35% ADC, none AAH. Findings of the study overall: Top clone share appeared to fall from AAH through AIS, MIA, adenocarcinoma. Highest clonality occurred in KRAS-mutant, not EGFR-mutant or double wild-type, nodules.

Only in-frame clones appear in the TCRdb table, and some are missing; sequencing was by immunoSEQ multiplex PCR. The table lists 7,500 or so clones, roughly 74% of them singletons. A remark on this clone: Its target is not known.

CDR3 length: 16 residues. CDR1 is SGHTS and CDR2 is YDEGEE in the germline V gene. J was trimmed by 1 base and V by 0 bases; bases with no gene match: 2. This sequence joins TRBV5-8 and TRBJ2-3, with TRBD2 identical over 10 bases. This receptor was obtained from an older donor with lung adenocarcinoma. Some clones in this sample may be carry-over from other donors' samples. Specimen: FFPE atypical adenomatous hyperplasia tissue from the lung. Subset of the sample: atypical adenomatous hyperplasia (AAH), lung preneoplasia. CDR3 loop: CASSLALAGRTDTQYF. In DNA, the CDR3 is TGTGCCAGCAGCTTGGCACTAGCGGGACGCACAGATACGCAGTATTTT.